The rows below give T cell receptor beta chains drawn from one sample of a study of cytomegalovirus exposure and HLA in healthy donors. Sequenced by immunoSEQ multiplex PCR; TCRdb stores in-frame clones only, minus some. The repertoire has some 200,000 clones, 65% to 85% of them found once; the top ten carry approximately 2.6%. What was sequenced was PBMCs. These receptors originate from a female donor in good health and CMV-seronegative. Each CDR3 is given with its conserved first and last residue. Size values are once, few and many counts, or a class for expanded clones, and some rows have none.

cdr3_aa clone_size j_call v_call
CASSPTGVNTEAFF . TRBJ1-1 TRBV27
CASSELTSGSPRYF . TRBJ2-3 TRBV6-1
CASRGGKTEAFF once TRBJ1-1 TRBV2
CAWSELYAGVGTEAFF . TRBJ1-1 TRBV30
CASTRDNRNTIYF . TRBJ1-3 TRBV2
CASSLDSLQETQYF . TRBJ2-5 TRBV7-9
CASSRPGQGSGELFF . TRBJ2-2 TRBV4-3
CASNLQDPSTDTQYF once TRBJ2-3 TRBV5-1
CASSQRGTTEAFF few TRBJ1-1 TRBV19
CASSRGLPNTGELFF few TRBJ2-2 TRBV5-4
CASSPSYNEKLFF . TRBJ1-4 TRBV6-1
CASSLPPAGGNEQFF . TRBJ2-1 TRBV7-9
CASSQDSGRRFYEQYF . TRBJ2-7 TRBV4-3
CSVRDRTYGYTF . TRBJ1-2 TRBV29-1
CASSFDSLNTEAFF . TRBJ1-1 TRBV5-5
CSAAQGADNQPQHF . TRBJ1-5 TRBV29-1
CAWSLEKQYF once TRBJ2-3 TRBV30
CATLSAGLAFEQYF once TRBJ2-7 TRBV28
CASSPGGLAGLENIQYF . TRBJ2-4 TRBV5-4
CASSFGQGAGEQYF few TRBJ2-7 TRBV5-5
CASGRRVHTEAFF . TRBJ1-1 TRBV13
CASSLPPGYGYTF . TRBJ1-2 TRBV5-4
CASPLYEQYF . TRBJ2-7 TRBV7-3
CASSSQQRGYGYTF . TRBJ1-2 TRBV19
CASNTRTGLNQPQHF . TRBJ1-5 TRBV28
CAWSVRGAVEQYF . TRBJ2-7 TRBV30
CAISEGTTRSSYEQYF . TRBJ2-7 TRBV10-3
CASSSSWGLLETQYF . TRBJ2-5 TRBV27
CASSLRAVNTEAFF . TRBJ1-1 TRBV5-8
CASSTGQGVTYEQYF . . TRBV2
CSSSLVTAGGTYEQYF . TRBJ2-7 TRBV7-9